Listed here are 25 T cell receptor beta chains from one sample, sequenced in a study of T cell changes during pregnancy in multiple sclerosis. Only in-frame clones appear in the TCRdb table, and some are missing; sequencing was by immunoSEQ multiplex PCR. Found here are tens of thousands of clones, approximately 94% of them singletons; the top ten hold 0.6% to 0.75%. Specimen: CD4+ T cells from peripheral blood mononuclear cells, collected in the third trimester of pregnancy. These receptors all stem from a female donor with multiple sclerosis, enrolled in a pregnancy study.

The V gene is TRBV6-1, the J gene TRBJ2-7, with 14 bases lining up with TRBD2. The length of the CDR3 is 18 residues. Germline trimming cut 0 bases from V and 12 bases from J; bases unmatched to any gene: 16. The germline gives CDR1 MNHNS, CDR2 SASEGT. This CDR3 is CASSEALPWTSGGRETYF. Written as DNA, the CDR3 is TGTGCCAGCAGTGAAGCGCTTCCTTGGACTAGCGGGGGGCGGGAGACGTACTTC.

The rearrangement links TRBV5-1 to TRBJ2-1, with 9 bases matching TRBD2. The trim removed 1 base at V and 1 base at J, leaving 6 bases unmatched. Germline CDR1 is SGHRS and CDR2 is YFSETQ. This CDR3 has 17 residues. This CDR3 is CASSLRGGRASYNEQFF. The CDR3 region has the DNA TGCGCCAGCAGCTTGAGAGGCGGGAGGGCTTCCTACAATGAGCAGTTCTTC.

V and J are TRBV7-6 and TRBJ2-5; D is unclear. The CDR3 runs to 12 residues. CDR1 is SGHVS and CDR2 is FNYEAQ in the germline V gene. Trimming stripped 3 bases from V and 4 bases from J, with 6 bases between. In nucleotides, the CDR3 is TGTGCCAGCAGCTTTTCATTAGAGACCCAGTACTTC. Translation gives CASSFSLETQYF.

Judged by abundance, this clone is medium-sized. The genes are TRBV14 and TRBJ1-1; D gene ambiguous. Germline V CDR1 and CDR2: SGHDN, FVKESK. The V end lost 7 bases, the J end lost 4 bases, and 16 bases lay between the germline ends. This CDR3 has 14 amino acids. The CDR3 sequence is CASTQVYGGTEAFF. DNA for the CDR3: TGTGCCAGCACCCAGGTCTACGGAGGCACTGAAGCTTTCTTT.

The chain recombines TRBV14 with TRBJ1-4, with unresolved D. Germline CDR1 reads SGHDN; CDR2 reads FVKESK. The V gene lost 1 base and the J gene lost 5 bases, with 14 bases spanning the gap. This CDR3 is built from 16 residues. The CDR3 protein is CASSQGTRTGNEKLFF. CDR3 DNA sequence: TGTGCCAGCAGCCAAGGAACCCGGACTGGAAATGAAAAACTGTTTTTT.

The V and J genes are TRBV11-2 and TRBJ1-5; D remains unclear. Germline assignment: CDR1 SGHAT and CDR2 FQNNGV. Trimming pared 0 bases from V and 6 bases from J, leaving 18 bases between. The CDR3 consists of 17 residues. The CDR3, as DNA: TGTGCCAGCAGCTTAGATGGGTCGACGAGGCTTGGTCAGCCCCAGCATTTT. It is translated as CASSLDGSTRLGQPQHF.

This chain joins TRBV27 and TRBJ2-7; possibly TRBD1 for D (6 bases). Germline CDR1 and CDR2: MNHEY and SMNVEV (reference sequence). The CDR3 extends over 13 amino acids. Trimming stripped 3 bases from V and 6 bases from J, with 12 bases between. The CDR3 DNA reads TGTGCCAGCAGTTTTACGCAGGGGACCGAGCAGTACTTC. Its protein product is CASSFTQGTEQYF.

This chain connects TRBV15 to TRBJ2-1; 10 nucleotides align to TRBD2. The CDR3 extends over 17 amino acids. V lost 0 bases and J lost 4; bases outside the gene matches: 6. Germline CDR1 and CDR2: LNHNV and YYDKDF (reference sequence). In DNA, the CDR3 is TGTGCCACCAGCAGAGAGGGTAGCGGGAGGAGATACAATGAGCAGTTCTTC. Its translation: CATSREGSGRRYNEQFF.

J is TRBJ1-5 and V is TRBV28; 9 bases match TRBD1. With V trimmed by 5 bases and J by 6 bases, 5 bases remained unmatched. The CDR3 runs to 14 residues. CDR1 is MDHEN, CDR2 SYDVKM, per germline. The CDR3 is CASSQTGGGQPQHF. CDR3 DNA: TGTGCCAGCAGTCAGACAGGGGGGGGTCAGCCCCAGCATTTT.

The rearrangement links TRBV2 to TRBJ1-2, with TRBD1 matching over 10 bases. Unmatched junction bases numbered 8, after V lost 6 bases and J lost 7 bases. The CDR3 runs 14 residues. From germline, CDR1 is SNHLY and CDR2 FYNNEI. Here the CDR3 DNA reads TGTGCCAGCAGGGGGGACAGGGGCACTGGTGGCTACACCTTC. Translating it yields CASRGDRGTGGYTF. The variable domain in full, completed from reference TRBV2 and TRBJ1-2, reads EPEVTQTPSHQVTQMGQEVILRCVPISNHLYFYWYRQILGQKVEFLVSFYNNEISEKSEIFDDQFSVERPDGSNFTLKIRSTKLEDSAMYFCASRGDRGTGGYTFGSGTRLTVV.

The chain carries TRBV11-1 and TRBJ2-5, with a weak D call TRBD2 (5 bases). The V end lost 1 base, the J end lost 3 bases, and 15 bases lay between the germline ends. CDR3 length: 16 residues. CDR1 SGHAT and CDR2 FQDESV come from the germline V gene (reference sequence). DNA of the CDR3: TGTGCCAGCAGCTTAGTCGGCAGCGGAGGAAAAGAGACCCAGTACTTC. It encodes CASSLVGSGGKETQYF.

The J gene is TRBJ2-5, the V gene TRBV1; the table gives TRBD2 as D, unverified against the DNA. TRBV1 is flagged as a pseudogene. The CDR3 is 15 residues long. CDR3 nucleotides: TGCACCAGCAGCCAAGAGGGGGGGGCGGGAGAGACCCAGTACTTC. It translates to CTSSQEGGAGETQYF.

The chain carries TRBV5-1 and TRBJ2-5, with D possibly being TRBD1 (7 bases). Between the trimmed V and J ends, which lost 7 bases and 5 bases, there was a span of 18 bases. Germline CDR1 SGHRS, CDR2 YFSETQ. This CDR3 region has 14 residues. The CDR3 DNA reads TGCGCCAGCGTGGCCGTGGCAGGGGGGGAGACCCAGTACTTC. Protein sequence: CASVAVAGGETQYF.

The CDR3 DNA reads TGTGCCAGTACTCCCATCGCGGGGAGGACTGAAGCTTTCTTT. It codes for CASTPIAGRTEAFF. V is TRBV19 and J is TRBJ1-1, with unresolved D. V gave up 7 bases and J gave up 5 bases, with 17 bases separating them. Looked up from germline, CDR1 is LNHDA and CDR2 is SQIVND (reference sequence). This CDR3 comprises 14 residues. Using reference TRBV19 and TRBJ1-1 for the parts outside the CDR3, the full variable domain is DGGITQSPKYLFRKEGQNVTLSCEQNLNHDAMYWYRQDPGQGLRLIYYSQIVNDFQKGDIAEGYSVSREKKESFPLTVTSAQKNPTAFYLCASTPIAGRTEAFFGQGTRLTVV.

V gene TRBV7-2 combines with J gene TRBJ1-5, with D possibly matching TRBD1 (6 bases). The CDR3 length is 14 residues. The germline V gene encodes CDR1 SGHTA and CDR2 FQGNSA. The ends were cut back, 5 bases at V and 6 bases at J, with 14 bases in the middle. The chain's CDR3 is CASSPSGVAQPQHF. The CDR3 DNA follows: TGTGCCAGCAGCCCATCAGGGGTGGCTCAGCCCCAGCATTTT.

The V and J genes are TRBV15 and TRBJ2-2, with a tentative D call TRBD1 (5 bases). There are 15 residues in the CDR3. Trimming shortened V by 0 bases and J by 2 bases, and 7 bases separated the two germline ends. CDR1 and CDR2 (germline): LNHNV, YYDKDF (reference sequence). DNA for the CDR3: TGTGCCACCAGCAGAGAGCGGACAAACACCGGGGAGCTGTTTTTT. Protein sequence: CATSRERTNTGELFF.

A remark on this clone: The identical CDR3 is also encoded by other nucleotide sequences in the sample. The chain combines TRBV11-2 with TRBJ2-2; 14 bases align to TRBD2. Germline V CDR1 and CDR2: SGHAT, FQNNGV. CDR3 length equals 16 residues. With V trimmed by 6 bases and J by 6 bases, 6 bases remained unmatched. In DNA form, the CDR3 reads TGTGCCAGCAGTCCGGGACTAGCGGGAGTGGCCGGGGAGCTGTTTTTT. It yields the protein CASSPGLAGVAGELFF.

The genes are TRBV2 and TRBJ2-1, with TRBD2 identical over 12 bases. V was clipped by 6 bases and J by 7 bases; unmatched bases: 7. Germline-derived CDR1 and CDR2 are SNHLY and FYNNEI. There are 15 residues in the CDR3. The CDR3 loop reads CASRGLAGKENEQFF. The CDR3 coding sequence is TGTGCCAGCAGAGGACTAGCGGGAAAGGAGAATGAGCAGTTCTTC.

This chain connects TRBV28 to TRBJ2-7; no clear D gene. Germline CDR1 MDHEN, CDR2 SYDVKM. The CDR3 contains 13 residues. V lost 3 bases to trimming and J lost 2 bases, with 8 bases between them. The CDR3 loop reads CASSFGEAYEQYF. CDR3 coding DNA: TGTGCCAGCAGTTTCGGAGAAGCCTACGAGCAGTACTTC.

The rearrangement links TRBV6-1 to TRBJ1-2, with 8 positions matching TRBD1. After removal of 4 bases from V and 8 bases from J, the junction contained 6 bases not matched to a gene. The CDR3 totals 13 residues. Germline CDR1 and CDR2: MNHNS and SASEGT. CDR3 in DNA: TGTGCCAGCAGTGCTCCAGGGGGCATAGGCTACACCTTC. As protein: CASSAPGGIGYTF.

The rearrangement uses TRBV5-1 and TRBJ1-2, with D tentatively TRBD1 (5 bases). CDR1 and CDR2 from the germline V gene are SGHRS and YFSETQ. Trimming pared 4 bases from V and 4 bases from J, leaving 23 bases between. This CDR3 has 17 residues. Here the CDR3 DNA reads TGCGCCAGCAGCCGCTCTCAAATACAGGAAGGCTCCTATGGCTACACCTTC. Translation: CASSRSQIQEGSYGYTF.

This clone appeared once. The chain recombines TRBV28 with TRBJ2-5; TRBD2 matches at 7 bases. The CDR3 length is 15 residues. Per germline, CDR1 MDHEN and CDR2 SYDVKM. V trimming: 3 bases; J trimming: 5 bases; junction bases outside the gene matches: 9. The chain's CDR3 is CASSLASGLRETQYF. Here the CDR3 DNA reads TGTGCCAGCAGTTTGGCTAGCGGCCTCCGGGAGACCCAGTACTTC.

V and J are TRBV19 and TRBJ1-1; D unclear. Per germline, CDR1 LNHDA and CDR2 SQIVND (reference sequence). This CDR3 contains 12 residues. With 5 bases removed from V and 9 bases from J, the gap between germline ends came to 13 bases. The CDR3 reads CASSSLPQKAFF. The CDR3 region has the DNA TGTGCCAGTAGTTCCCTCCCACAGAAAGCTTTCTTT.

The chain is built from TRBV6-6 and TRBJ1-6; no reliable D call. Germline V lookup: CDR1 MNHNY, CDR2 SVGAGI (reference sequence). Trimming cost V 5 bases and J 6 bases, with 14 bases left between them. The CDR3 has 15 residues. The CDR3 nucleotides are TGTGCCAGCAGTCGGGGTGAGGGAGCTAATTCACCCCTCCACTTT. Translated, it gives CASSRGEGANSPLHF.

This chain connects TRBV2 to TRBJ1-2; possibly TRBD1 for D (5 bases). Germline CDR1 and CDR2: SNHLY and FYNNEI. With 4 bases removed from V and 8 bases from J, the gap between germline ends came to 20 bases. CDR3 length equals 15 residues. Here the CDR3 reads CASSGQGEGLDGYTF. DNA for the CDR3: TGTGCCAGCAGTGGTCAAGGGGAGGGGCTAGACGGCTACACCTTC.